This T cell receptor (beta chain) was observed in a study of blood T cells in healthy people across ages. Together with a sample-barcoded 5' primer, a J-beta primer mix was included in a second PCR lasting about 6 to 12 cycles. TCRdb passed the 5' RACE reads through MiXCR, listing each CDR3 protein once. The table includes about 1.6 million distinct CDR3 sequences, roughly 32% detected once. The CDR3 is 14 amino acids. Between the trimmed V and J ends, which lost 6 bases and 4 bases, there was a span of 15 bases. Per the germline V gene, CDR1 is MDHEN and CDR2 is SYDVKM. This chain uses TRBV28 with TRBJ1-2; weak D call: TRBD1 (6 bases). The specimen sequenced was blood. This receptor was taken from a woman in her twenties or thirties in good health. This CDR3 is CASSHRGGGYGYTF. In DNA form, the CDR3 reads TGTGCCAGCAGCCATAGGGGGGGTGGCTATGGCTACACCTTC.